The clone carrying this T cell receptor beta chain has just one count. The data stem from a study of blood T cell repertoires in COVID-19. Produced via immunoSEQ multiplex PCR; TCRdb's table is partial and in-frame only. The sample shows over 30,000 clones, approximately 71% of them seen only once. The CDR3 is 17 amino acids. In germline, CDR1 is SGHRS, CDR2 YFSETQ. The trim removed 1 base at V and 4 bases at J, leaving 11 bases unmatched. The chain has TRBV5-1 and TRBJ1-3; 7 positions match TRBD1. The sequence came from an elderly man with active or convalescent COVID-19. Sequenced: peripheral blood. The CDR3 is CASSLNPTGDAGNTIYF. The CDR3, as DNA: TGCGCCAGCAGCTTGAACCCCACAGGGGACGCAGGAAACACCATATATTTT.